This is a list of T cell receptor beta chains from one sample in a study of cytomegalovirus exposure and HLA in healthy donors. Profiled with immunoSEQ multiplex PCR; TCRdb holds only in-frame clones, not every one. The sample lists 90,000 to 150,000 clones, less than 65% seen once, with 9% to 10% in the top ten. The specimen was PBMCs. The receptor set was obtained from a middle-aged man in good health and CMV-seropositive. Each CDR3 is given with its conserved first and last residue. D genes are given only for firm matches. Only part of the rows carry a size: once, few, many, or a class if the clone is expanded.

TRBV6-5	few	TRBJ1-4	.	CASSSPNQGLNEKLFF	TGTGCCAGCAGTTCCCCGAACCAGGGACTAAATGAAAAACTGTTTTTT
TRBV7-2	.	TRBJ1-2	.	CASSLVHSWGYTF	TGTGCCAGCAGCTTAGTTCACAGCTGGGGCTACACCTTC
TRBV5-6	few	TRBJ1-5	.	CASSLQENEVQPQHF	TGTGCCAGCAGCTTACAGGAGAATGAGGTTCAGCCCCAGCATTTT
TRBV5-4	.	TRBJ1-1	.	CASSLGGGRNTEAFF	TGTGCCAGCAGCTTAGGCGGGGGGCGGAACACTGAAGCTTTCTTT
TRBV7-8	.	TRBJ1-3	.	CASSLDGRGGTIYF	TGTGCCAGCAGCTTAGACGGGAGAGGAGGCACCATATATTTT
TRBV18	.	TRBJ2-7	TRBD2	CASSQTSGISYEQYF	TGTGCCAGCTCTCAGACTAGCGGGATTTCCTACGAGCAGTACTTC
TRBV5-4	.	TRBJ2-5	TRBD2	CASSPPSGQETQYF	TGTGCCAGCAGCCCTCCTAGCGGCCAAGAGACCCAGTACTTC
TRBV5-8	.	TRBJ1-5	.	CASSLMEGPSRSQPQHF	TGTGCCAGCAGCTTGATGGAGGGCCCCTCCAGGTCGCAGCCCCAGCATTTT
TRBV10-2	few	TRBJ1-1	.	CASTGNFNTEAFF	TGCGCCAGCACGGGGAATTTTAACACTGAAGCTTTCTTT
TRBV28	.	TRBJ1-2	.	CASSRQANSRGYTF	TGTGCCAGCAGTAGACAGGCCAATTCCCGGGGCTACACCTTC
TRBV27	few	TRBJ2-1	TRBD2	CASSQRQRETQFF	TGTGCCAGCAGCCAGCGACAGCGGGAGACGCAGTTCTTC
TRBV28	.	TRBJ2-1	TRBD2	CASSARTSGGQFF	TGTGCCAGCAGCGCTAGGACTAGCGGCGGTCAGTTCTTC
TRBV7-9	.	TRBJ2-7	TRBD2	CASSSGLDGEQYF	TGTGCCAGCAGCTCAGGACTAGATGGCGAGCAGTACTTC
TRBV7-9	once	TRBJ1-6	TRBD1	CASTMGTGLSPLHF	TGTGCCAGCACGATGGGGACAGGTCTTTCACCCCTCCACTTT
TRBV2	.	TRBJ2-2	TRBD2	CASSPSGSRTGELFF	TGTGCCAGCAGCCCTAGCGGGAGTCGTACCGGGGAGCTGTTTTTT
TRBV6-5	.	TRBJ1-4	TRBD1	CASSSWTGVNEKLFF	TGTGCCAGCAGTTCTTGGACAGGGGTTAATGAAAAACTGTTTTTT
TRBV6-5	.	TRBJ1-1	.	CASASGVSAEAFF	TGTGCCAGCGCCTCAGGGGTATCGGCCGAAGCTTTCTTT
TRBV10-3	few	TRBJ2-1	TRBD2	CAIRAGLAGGTDTYNEQFF	TGTGCCATCAGGGCGGGACTAGCGGGAGGAACGGATACCTACAATGAGCAGTTCTTC
TRBV5-8	.	TRBJ1-1	.	CASSSPGGNTEAFF	TGTGCCAGCAGCTCCCCGGGGGGGAACACTGAAGCTTTCTTT
TRBV28	few	TRBJ2-3	.	CASSLPESTDTQYF	TGTGCCAGCAGTTTACCTGAGAGCACAGATACGCAGTATTTT
TRBV19	.	TRBJ2-1	TRBD1	CASSRSRRTGSNEQFF	TGTGCCAGTAGTCGCAGCCGCCGGACAGGGTCGAATGAGCAGTTCTTC
TRBV5-1	.	TRBJ2-6	.	CASSLQGPGANVLTF	TGCGCCAGCAGCCTTCAGGGTCCTGGGGCCAACGTCCTGACTTTC
TRBV10-3	few	TRBJ2-4	.	CAISDFPGLLYF	TGTGCCATCAGTGACTTCCCGGGACTTTTGTACTTC
TRBV10-2	.	TRBJ1-2	TRBD1	CASSIQGFGYTF	TGCGCCAGCAGTATACAGGGGTTTGGCTACACCTTC
TRBV28	.	TRBJ2-3	.	CASRQGLSTDTQYF	TGTGCCAGCAGACAGGGTTTATCCACAGATACGCAGTATTTT
TRBV11-2	.	TRBJ2-1	.	CASSLVLTRDNEQFF	TGTGCCAGCAGCTTAGTACTAACCCGCGACAATGAGCAGTTCTTC
TRBV19	.	TRBJ1-2	.	CASRTGDLVGYTF	TGTGCCAGTCGGACGGGGGACCTCGTTGGCTACACCTTC
TRBV29-1	.	TRBJ2-5	TRBD1	CSVSGQQQETQYF	TGCAGCGTTTCGGGACAGCAACAAGAGACCCAGTACTTC
TRBV9	.	TRBJ1-4	TRBD1	CASSGRQGAEEKLFF	TGTGCCAGCAGCGGGCGACAGGGGGCTGAGGAAAAACTGTTTTTT
TRBV30	once	TRBJ2-7	.	CAWSQGGPEQYF	TGTGCCTGGAGTCAGGGGGGACCCGAGCAGTACTTC
TRBV5-4	.	TRBJ2-3	TRBD2	CASHPEGLAGSDTQYF	TGTGCCAGCCACCCCGAGGGGCTAGCGGGAAGTGATACGCAGTATTTT
TRBV20-1	.	TRBJ2-7	.	CSVSRGREQYF	TGCAGTGTCAGCCGAGGGCGAGAGCAGTACTTC
TRBV5-1	few	TRBJ2-5	.	CASSLQGGETQYF	TGCGCCAGCAGCCTACAGGGTGGAGAGACCCAGTACTTC
TRBV6-5	.	TRBJ1-2	TRBD1	CASSTLTGDWNGYTF	TGTGCCAGCAGTACCCTTACAGGGGACTGGAATGGCTACACCTTC
TRBV7-2	once	TRBJ2-5	.	CASSSPEVSIKTQYF	TGTGCCAGCAGCTCCCCCGAGGTTTCAATAAAGACCCAGTACTTC
TRBV9	.	TRBJ2-3	.	CASSLSGRDTQYF	TGTGCCAGCAGCCTAAGCGGACGGGATACGCAGTATTTT
TRBV5-1	.	TRBJ1-1	.	CASSPGGGHPNTEAFF	TGCGCCAGCAGCCCGGGGGGGGGCCACCCAAACACTGAAGCTTTCTTT
TRBV4-1	.	TRBJ2-7	TRBD2	CASSQDNGGGREQYF	TGCGCCAGCAGCCAAGATAACGGCGGGGGGCGCGAGCAGTACTTC
TRBV5-1	few	TRBJ1-2	.	CASSLTGSDRGYTF	TGCGCCAGCAGCTTGACAGGGTCCGACCGGGGCTACACCTTC
TRBV5-1	.	TRBJ2-2	.	CASSFGQQLTGELFF	TGCGCCAGCAGCTTCGGACAGCAACTCACCGGGGAGCTGTTTTTT
TRBV7-2	.	TRBJ2-3	.	CASSSLKTTDTQYF	TGTGCCAGCAGCTCCCTAAAAACCACAGATACGCAGTATTTT
TRBV27	.	TRBJ2-1	TRBD1	CASSFKGSLGVETGLNEQFF	TGTGCCAGCAGTTTTAAGGGAAGTTTAGGAGTCGAGACAGGGCTCAATGAGCAGTTCTTC
TRBV9	.	TRBJ1-1	.	CASSAQTGGTEAFF	TGTGCCAGCAGCGCTCAAACGGGGGGCACTGAAGCTTTCTTT
TRBV11-2	few	TRBJ2-1	.	CASSPSKGVGGYNEQFF	TGTGCCAGCAGCCCTTCAAAGGGGGTTGGAGGCTACAATGAGCAGTTCTTC
TRBV7-9	.	TRBJ2-7	TRBD2	CASSLRATGRADEQYF	TGTGCCAGCAGCCTAAGGGCTACTGGGAGGGCCGACGAGCAGTACTTC
TRBV7-9	.	TRBJ1-2	.	CASSYGINYGYTF	TGTGCCAGCAGCTACGGGATCAACTATGGCTACACCTTC
TRBV29-1	once	TRBJ1-1	.	CSVEGTVEAFF	TGCAGCGTTGAAGGGACAGTCGAAGCTTTCTTT
TRBV9	few	TRBJ1-6	.	CASSVGAGAPTLHF	TGTGCCAGCAGCGTAGGGGCGGGGGCGCCCACTCTCCACTTT
TRBV6-5	few	TRBJ2-3	TRBD2	CASCVTSGATDTQYF	TGTGCCAGCTGCGTGACTAGCGGGGCAACAGATACGCAGTATTTT
TRBV19	.	TRBJ2-1	.	CASSVTGSNNEQFF	TGTGCCAGTAGTGTGACAGGTAGCAACAATGAGCAGTTCTTC
TRBV7-9	.	TRBJ2-6	.	CASRGSSGANVLTF	TGTGCCAGCAGGGGGAGCTCTGGGGCCAACGTCCTGACTTTC
TRBV5-1	.	TRBJ2-3	TRBD2	CASSFLAGGRADTQYF	TGCGCCAGCAGCTTTCTAGCGGGGGGGAGGGCAGATACGCAGTATTTT
TRBV19	.	TRBJ1-2	.	CASSILSNYGYTF	TGTGCCAGTAGTATCCTCAGTAACTATGGCTACACCTTC
TRBV5-4	once	TRBJ1-2	.	CASSLGQGPGYGYTF	TGTGCCAGCAGCTTGGGGCAGGGCCCTGGCTATGGCTACACCTTC